The next 22 T cell receptor beta chains were all read from a single sample in a study of T cell changes during pregnancy in multiple sclerosis. Profiled with immunoSEQ multiplex PCR; TCRdb holds only in-frame clones, not every one. The profile shows approximately 63,000 clones, around 94% of them singletons. The sequencing here drew on peripheral blood, taken in the third trimester of pregnancy. Receptors were obtained from a female donor in good health, enrolled as a control in a pregnancy study.

The chain employs TRBV6-5 and TRBJ1-2; D call uncertain. CDR3 size: 14 residues. V gave up 0 bases and J gave up 4 bases, with 9 bases separating them. The germline CDR1 and CDR2 sequences are MNHEY and SVGAGI. The CDR3 sequence: CASSYSERGYGYTF. DNA for the CDR3: TGTGCCAGCAGTTACTCGGAGCGCGGCTATGGCTACACCTTC.

This clone has just one count. The V and J genes are TRBV27 and TRBJ2-3; the D gene is possibly TRBD2 (5 bases). Looked up from germline, CDR1 is MNHEY and CDR2 is SMNVEV (reference sequence). Deletions cut 7 bases from V and 6 bases from J, with 11 bases between. The CDR3 loop spans 12 amino acids. CDR3 sequence reads: CASISRGDTQYF. In nucleotides, the CDR3 is TGTGCCAGCATTTCACGGGGTGATACGCAGTATTTT.

This clone was found once. The genes are TRBV13 and TRBJ2-1; D may be TRBD2 (6 bases). CDR1 and CDR2 from the germline V gene are PRHDT and FYEKMQ (reference sequence). V was cut by 2 bases and J by 9 bases, with 11 bases left in between. The CDR3 covers 13 residues. CDR3 residues: CASSLSRGSEQFF. CDR3 DNA: TGTGCCAGCAGCTTAAGCCGGGGGAGTGAGCAGTTCTTC.

This clone appeared a few times. The chain combines TRBV28 with TRBJ2-7; no clear D. The CDR3 is 12 residues long. The V and J ends lost 4 bases and 4 bases respectively, with 8 bases between them. Germline V gives CDR1 MDHEN, CDR2 SYDVKM. In nucleotides, the CDR3 is TGTGCCAGCAGTTACCAGTCTTACGAGCAGTACTTC. It is translated as CASSYQSYEQYF.

The rearrangement uses TRBV10-3 and TRBJ2-1; TRBD2 matches at 9 bases. In germline, CDR1 is ENHRY, CDR2 SYGVKD. V trimming: 7 bases; J trimming: 7 bases; junction bases outside the gene matches: 17. The CDR3 consists of 17 residues. The CDR3 DNA reads as TGTGCCATCATAGGCGGGAGGGCCAGCGGGTCTCCGAATGAGCAGTTCTTC. Translated, it gives CAIIGGRASGSPNEQFF.

This clone was recorded only once. The chain employs TRBV7-3 and TRBJ2-5; D gene uncertain. The ends were cut back, 4 bases at V and 5 bases at J, with 17 bases in the middle. The CDR3 length is 15 residues. Per the germline V gene, CDR1 is SGHTA and CDR2 is FQGTGA. CDR3 protein: CASSYKIRPSETQYF. CDR3 in DNA: TGTGCCAGCAGCTACAAAATACGTCCTAGTGAGACCCAGTACTTC. The full variable domain, in which reference TRBV7-3 and TRBJ2-5 provide the parts outside the CDR3, is GAGVSQTPSNKVTEKGKYVELRCDPISGHTALYWYRQSLGQGPEFLIYFQGTGAADDSGLPNDRFFAVRPEGSVSTLKIQRTERGDSAVYLCASSYKIRPSETQYFGPGTRLLVL.

The chain employs TRBV27 and TRBJ2-3; a weak D match, TRBD2 (5 bases). CDR3 length: 16 residues. CDR1 and CDR2 (germline): MNHEY, SMNVEV (reference sequence). The V end lost 3 bases, the J end lost 4 bases, and 17 bases lay between the germline ends. The CDR3 protein is CASSFGSGRTPDTQYF. In DNA form, the CDR3 reads TGTGCCAGCAGTTTTGGATCTGGGAGAACCCCAGATACGCAGTATTTT.

The rearrangement links TRBV10-3 to TRBJ2-1; 8 nucleotides line up with TRBD1. J lost 8 bases, V lost 10 bases, and 10 bases had no gene match. Germline lookup yields CDR1 ENHRY and CDR2 SYGVKD. The CDR3 length is 13 residues. The DNA of the CDR3 is TGTGCCACCAGACAGGGGACGAGGGATGAGCAGTTCTTC. The encoded protein is CATRQGTRDEQFF.

J is TRBJ2-5 and V is TRBV2; D perhaps matches TRBD2 (5 bases). Germline V gives CDR1 SNHLY, CDR2 FYNNEI. There are 13 residues in the CDR3. V was cut by 6 bases and J by 6 bases, with 14 bases left in between. In nucleotides, the CDR3 is TGTGCCAGCAGGCTCGAGGGTGCCAAGACCCAGTACTTC. Its protein is CASRLEGAKTQYF.

The chain links TRBV28 to TRBJ2-5, with D possibly being TRBD2 (6 bases). Germline assignment: CDR1 MDHEN and CDR2 SYDVKM. V lost 2 bases to trimming and J lost 5 bases, with 18 bases between them. The CDR3 has 16 residues. The DNA for the CDR3 is TGTGCCAGCAGTTTAGGGGGACTCCTAAATTGGGAGACCCAGTACTTC. Translating it yields CASSLGGLLNWETQYF.

The V gene is TRBV11-2, the J gene TRBJ2-7, with D perhaps TRBD1 (6 bases). The V end lost 4 bases, the J end lost 3 bases, and 10 bases lay between the germline ends. The CDR3 length is 13 residues. CDR1 is SGHAT and CDR2 is FQNNGV in the germline V gene. The CDR3 nucleotides read TGTGCCAGCAGCTCAGACAGGCTCTACGAGCAGTACTTC. This translates into CASSSDRLYEQYF. Combining the CDR3 with reference TRBV11-2 and TRBJ2-7 gives the whole variable domain EAGVAQSPRYKIIEKRQSVAFWCNPISGHATLYWYQQILGQGPKLLIQFQNNGVVDDSQLPKDRFSAERLKGVDSTLKIQPAKLEDSAVYLCASSSDRLYEQYFGPGTRLTVT.

V is TRBV28 and J is TRBJ2-5; 8 bases align to TRBD2. Germline V gene lookup returns CDR1 MDHEN and CDR2 SYDVKM. The CDR3 contains 15 residues. Trimming removed 2 bases from V and 3 bases from J; junction bases left unmatched: 5. CDR3 nucleotide sequence: TGTGCCAGCAGTTTAGGAGCAGCGGGAGAAGAGACCCAGTACTTC. As protein: CASSLGAAGEETQYF. The full variable domain, rest sourced from reference TRBV28 and TRBJ2-5, is DVKVTQSSRYLVKRTGEKVFLECVQDMDHENMFWYRQDPGLGLRLIYFSYDVKMKEKGDIPEGYSVSREKKERFSLILESASTNQTSMYLCASSLGAAGEETQYFGPGTRLLVL.

V usage is TRBV5-1 and J usage is TRBJ2-6, with D possibly being TRBD1 (6 bases). Trimming pared 0 bases from V and 0 bases from J, leaving 10 bases between. Germline assignment: CDR1 SGHRS and CDR2 YFSETQ. This CDR3 is 17 amino acids long. The CDR3 here is CASSLGQVASGANVLTF. The CDR3 DNA reads TGCGCCAGCAGCTTGGGACAGGTTGCCTCTGGGGCCAACGTCCTGACTTTC.

V usage is TRBV7-3 and J usage is TRBJ2-2; 9 bases map to TRBD2. CDR1 SGHTA and CDR2 FQGTGA come from the germline V gene. CDR3 length: 16 amino acids. The junction had 5 bases not matched to a gene; V was cut back by 1 base and J by 5 bases. CDR3 in DNA: TGTGCCAGCAGCTTAAGGCTAGCGGGATTTACCGGGGAGCTGTTTTTT. This encodes CASSLRLAGFTGELFF.

J is TRBJ2-2 and V is TRBV4-1, with a tentative D call TRBD2 (6 bases). Germline assignment: CDR1 MGHRA and CDR2 YSYEKL. The length of the CDR3 is 14 residues. Between the trimmed V and J ends, which lost 3 bases and 4 bases, there was a span of 9 bases. The CDR3 loop is CASSHLGSTGELFF. As DNA, the CDR3 is TGCGCCAGCAGCCACCTCGGGAGCACCGGGGAGCTGTTTTTT.

This clone was found once. V usage is TRBV6-5 and J usage is TRBJ2-7, with 7 bases aligning to TRBD1. The CDR3 has 15 amino acids. CDR1 is MNHEY and CDR2 is SVGAGI in the germline V gene. V gave up 6 bases and J gave up 2 bases; unmatched junction bases: 10. The CDR3 spells CASSSQGPIAYEQYF. In DNA form, the CDR3 reads TGTGCCAGCAGCTCACAGGGGCCTATCGCCTACGAGCAGTACTTC.

V gene TRBV2 combines with J gene TRBJ1-1, with D possibly matching TRBD1 (5 bases). Trimming pared 1 base from V and 4 bases from J, leaving 13 bases between. Germline-derived CDR1 and CDR2 are SNHLY and FYNNEI. This CDR3 comprises 15 residues. The CDR3 loop reads CASSEEGRGSTEAFF. DNA for the CDR3: TGTGCCAGCAGTGAAGAAGGGCGGGGGAGCACTGAAGCTTTCTTT. Variable domain in full (rest from reference TRBV2 and TRBJ1-1): EPEVTQTPSHQVTQMGQEVILRCVPISNHLYFYWYRQILGQKVEFLVSFYNNEISEKSEIFDDQFSVERPDGSNFTLKIRSTKLEDSAMYFCASSEEGRGSTEAFFGQGTRLTVV.

This chain links TRBV19 with TRBJ2-1; D is possibly TRBD2 (6 bases). The CDR3 consists of 15 residues. Germline CDR1 reads LNHDA; CDR2 reads SQIVND (reference sequence). V was pared by 5 bases and J by 6 bases, with 17 bases between. CDR3 DNA: TGTGCCAGTAGTCTACGGCGGGGTGACCTCAATGAGCAGTTCTTC. Translated: CASSLRRGDLNEQFF.

The rearrangement joins TRBV27 to TRBJ2-5, with 11 positions matching TRBD2. J lost 1 base, V lost 5 bases, and 3 bases had no gene match. The CDR3 has 15 amino acids. CDR1 and CDR2 from the germline V gene are MNHEY and SMNVEV (reference sequence). CDR3: CASSRSGGAQETQYF. The CDR3 coding sequence is TGTGCCAGCAGTCGTAGCGGGGGGGCCCAAGAGACCCAGTACTTC.

The genes are TRBV4-1 and TRBJ2-5; a possible D gene is TRBD2 (6 bases). Germline assignment: CDR1 MGHRA and CDR2 YSYEKL. V lost 4 bases, J lost 5 bases, and 17 bases lay in between. This CDR3 region has 15 residues. CDR3 loop: CASSPSGAAGETQYF. Here the CDR3 DNA reads TGCGCCAGCAGCCCCTCGGGAGCTGCGGGTGAGACCCAGTACTTC.

The gene calls are TRBV7-2 and TRBJ2-7, with a weak D call TRBD1 (6 bases). Germline loops: CDR1 SGHTA, CDR2 FQGNSA. The CDR3 sequence is 15 residues long. Trimming stripped 2 bases from V and 3 bases from J, with 14 bases between. DNA for the CDR3: TGTGCCAGCAGCTTATACAGGGCTTCGGGCTACGAGCAGTACTTC. This codes for CASSLYRASGYEQYF.

The chain carries TRBV21-1 and TRBJ2-7; no DNA check was done on the table's D call, TRBD1. TRBV21-1 is classified as a pseudogene. This CDR3 is built from 20 residues. Here the CDR3 DNA reads TGTGCCAGCAGCAACAACTGCCGGGACAGGGTAAATGGGTGTACACTCGAGCAGTACTTC. It specifies CASSNNCRDRVNGCTLEQYF.